Below, 15 T cell receptor beta chains from the same sample are listed, as sequenced in a study of vaccination and CD4 T cells after COVID-19 (dated by TCRdb to between 2022 and 2023). No antigen is known for these receptors. Libraries came from PCR. The instrument given in TCRdb is Illumina iSeq 100. At the Johns Hopkins FTIC core, DNA from the cultured CD4+ T cells underwent TCR sequencing with the Oncomine TCR Beta short-read assay. TCRdb reworked the public reads: Q25 trimming with fastp, MiXCR clone assembly, productive beta chains retained. Every distinct CDR3 protein forms one entry, paired with its most common genes and DNA. For this sample there are roughly 17,000 distinct CDR3 sequences; roughly 40% appear just once. The ten largest account for 8% to 9.5% of the sample. Per the publication, the treatment or condition label means: roughly nine-day PBMC culture with coronavirus spike peptide pools or control peptides (ViraFEST assay).

Source material: CD4+ T cells from blood, cultured in vitro. The receptors stem from a human donor who had recovered from COVID-19.

This chain links TRBV4-1 with TRBJ1-2; 9 bases are a match to TRBD1. This CDR3 has 16 amino acids. Germline CDR1 reads MGHRA; CDR2 reads YSYEKL. The junction had 8 bases not matched to a gene; V was cut back by 4 bases and J by 2 bases. The CDR3 nucleotides are TGCGCCAGCAGCCCTCCCCCCGGGACAGGGAACTATGGCTACACCTTC. Translation gives CASSPPPGTGNYGYTF.

This clonotype was counted a few times. This chain connects TRBV2 to TRBJ1-2, with no clear D. Trimming took off 1 base at V and 2 bases at J, with 8 bases between the two ends. CDR1 and CDR2 from the germline V gene are SNHLY and FYNNEI. This CDR3 region has 14 residues. CDR3 sequence: CASSEGAENYGYTF. The CDR3 coding sequence is TGTGCCAGCAGTGAAGGGGCGGAGAACTATGGCTACACCTTC.

The rearrangement links TRBV11-2 to TRBJ1-2; a weak D match, TRBD1 (6 bases). Trimming left V 1 base short and J 5 bases short, with 8 bases between. The CDR3 consists of 13 residues. CDR1 is SGHAT and CDR2 is FQNNGV in the germline V gene. In nucleotides, the CDR3 is TGTGCCAGCAGCTTAGGACAGGAGTATGGCTACACCTTC. This sequence encodes CASSLGQEYGYTF.

Comments on this clonotype: Since no conserved phenylalanine or tryptophan closes the CDR3, a read error is the likely cause. The chain employs TRBV7-2 and TRBJ2-3; no reliable D call. The CDR3 extends over 12 amino acids. Germline V gene data show CDR1 as SGHTA and CDR2 as FQGNSA. Trimming shortened V by 5 bases and J by 2 bases, and 5 bases separated the two germline ends. The CDR3 spells CASSEITDTQYS. CDR3 nucleotides: TGTGCCAGCAGCGAAATCACAGATACGCAGTATTCT.

This clonotype was seen a few times. The CDR3 spells CATSDSPGQGIISETQYF. DNA of the CDR3: TGTGCCACCAGTGATTCTCCGGGACAGGGCATAATAAGCGAGACCCAGTACTTC. The rearrangement links TRBV24-1 to TRBJ2-5, with 9 bases fitting TRBD1. The V gene's germline CDR1 is KGHDR and CDR2 SFDVKD. The CDR3 covers 18 residues. After removal of 2 bases from V and 5 bases from J, the junction contained 14 bases not matched to a gene.

The chain links TRBV30 to TRBJ1-1; D gene ambiguous. The germline gives CDR1 GTSNPN, CDR2 SVGIG (reference sequence). V was clipped by 3 bases and J by 9 bases, with 11 bases between them. This CDR3 region has 11 residues. The CDR3 loop reads CAWSPRVQAFF. The DNA for the CDR3 is TGTGCCTGGAGCCCCCGGGTTCAAGCTTTCTTT. Full variable domain (outside the CDR3, taken from reference TRBV30 and TRBJ1-1): SQTIHQWPATLVQPVGSPLSLECTVEGTSNPNLYWYRQAAGRGLQLLFYSVGIGQISSEVPQNLSASRPQDRQFILSSKKLLLSDSGFYLCAWSPRVQAFFGQGTRLTVV.

The CDR3 is CSARAGTGEVKLFF. The CDR3 coding sequence is TGCAGTGCTAGGGCCGGGACAGGGGAGGTAAAACTGTTTTTT. The rearrangement uses TRBV20-1 and TRBJ1-4; TRBD1 matches 10 bases. The germline CDR1 and CDR2 sequences are DFQATT and SNEGSKA (reference sequence). The V gene end was trimmed by 3 bases and the J gene end by 10 bases; junction bases not matched to a gene: 8. The CDR3 is 14 residues long.

V gene TRBV5-5 combines with J gene TRBJ2-5; D gene uncertain. Trimming pared 2 bases from V and 2 bases from J, leaving 7 bases between. Germline V lookup: CDR1 SGHKS, CDR2 YYEKEE (reference sequence). This CDR3 is built from 13 residues. The CDR3 DNA reads as TGTGCCAGCAGCTTTCGAGGACAAGAGACCCAGTACTTC. Its translation is CASSFRGQETQYF.

The V gene is TRBV7-9, the J gene TRBJ1-4; D uncertain. This CDR3 region has 15 residues. V lost 1 base and J 7 bases, leaving 13 bases between the germline ends. Germline V lookup: CDR1 SEHNR, CDR2 FQNEAQ (reference sequence). CDR3 DNA sequence: TGTGCCAGCAGCTTAGTTACGGGTTTGGGTGAAAAACTGTTTTTT. It encodes CASSLVTGLGEKLFF.

This clonotype came up a few times. The chain recombines TRBV11-2 with TRBJ2-5, with 7 bases aligning to TRBD1. The CDR3 consists of 17 residues. The germline V gene encodes CDR1 SGHAT and CDR2 FQNNGV. V trimming: 0 bases; J trimming: 5 bases; junction bases outside the gene matches: 12. CDR3 sequence (DNA): TGTGCCAGCAGCTTAGATCCTAGACCCAACAGGGGTGAGACCCAGTACTTC. Encoded protein: CASSLDPRPNRGETQYF.

This clonotype was detected only a few times. The V gene is TRBV19, the J gene TRBJ2-2; no firm D call. The CDR3 contains 16 residues. Germline-derived CDR1 and CDR2 are LNHDA and SQIVND (reference sequence). V was clipped by 0 bases and J by 4 bases, with 12 bases between them. CDR3 in DNA: TGTGCCAGTAGTATAGAGGTTTTGTATGTCACCGGGGAGCTGTTTTTT. It specifies CASSIEVLYVTGELFF. The full variable domain, in which reference TRBV19 and TRBJ2-2 provide the parts outside the CDR3, is DGGITQSPKYLFRKEGQNVTLSCEQNLNHDAMYWYRQDPGQGLRLIYYSQIVNDFQKGDIAEGYSVSREKKESFPLTVTSAQKNPTAFYLCASSIEVLYVTGELFFGEGSRLTVL.

The chain links TRBV6-1 to TRBJ1-6; 8 bases align to TRBD1. V was clipped by 8 bases and J by 6 bases; unmatched bases: 12. CDR3 size: 16 residues. The germline gives CDR1 MNHNS, CDR2 SASEGT. The CDR3 spells CASSRGQGYTNSPLHF. The CDR3 DNA reads as TGTGCCAGCTCCAGAGGACAGGGATACACTAATTCACCCCTCCACTTT.

V gene TRBV18 combines with J gene TRBJ2-2; TRBD2 is a possible D gene (6 bases). Trimming shortened V by 0 bases and J by 5 bases, and 13 bases separated the two germline ends. Looked up from germline, CDR1 is KGHSH and CDR2 is LQKENI. The CDR3 sequence is 16 residues long. This CDR3 reads CASSPPTGVGTGELFF. CDR3 in DNA: TGTGCCAGCTCACCACCGACGGGAGTGGGGACCGGGGAGCTGTTTTTT.

This clonotype is termed medium-sized (0.01 to 0.1%). Its ends do not fully match the called genes, so a read error is possible. The gene calls are TRBV20-1 and TRBJ2-5; D is uncertain. The CDR3 loop spans 14 amino acids. Per the germline V gene, CDR1 is DFQATT and CDR2 is SNEGSKA (reference sequence). This chain's CDR3 is CSARDQLQQETQYF. The CDR3 DNA follows: TGCAGTGCTCGAGACCAACTCCAACAAGAGACCCAGTACTTC.

The V and J genes are TRBV18 and TRBJ2-2; maybe TRBD1 (5 bases). Germline values: CDR1 KGHSH, CDR2 LQKENI. The CDR3 runs to 15 residues. V was trimmed by 1 base and J by 0 bases, leaving 6 bases between them. This chain's CDR3 is CASSPRGANTGELFF. The CDR3, as DNA: TGTGCCAGCTCACCACGGGGCGCGAACACCGGGGAGCTGTTTTTT.